A single sample is the source of the 9 T cell receptor beta chains below, sequenced in a study of control samples from healthy donors and cancer patients. The repertoire was sequenced with immunoSEQ multiplex PCR; TCRdb's copy has only in-frame clones and lacks some. This sample has 100,000 to 150,000 clones, with 75% to 95% found just once. The sequencing sample was made of blood. The receptors stem from a man aged 18-30 years in good health.

The chain joins TRBV5-1 to TRBJ1-6, with a weak D call TRBD1 (6 bases). Deletions cut 4 bases from V and 0 bases from J, with 14 bases between. From germline, CDR1 is SGHRS and CDR2 YFSETQ. CDR3 length: 17 amino acids. The CDR3 here is CASSPQGPSSYNSPLHF. CDR3 coding DNA: TGCGCCAGCAGCCCACAGGGTCCTAGCTCCTATAATTCACCCCTCCACTTT.

This clone was seen just once. The V call is TRBV30, the J call TRBJ2-5; D may be TRBD2 (5 bases). V dropped 2 bases and J dropped 5 bases, with 12 bases sitting between them. Germline V lookup: CDR1 GTSNPN, CDR2 SVGIG (reference sequence). This CDR3 is built from 13 residues. The CDR3: CAWSLGVGETQYF. The CDR3 coding sequence is TGTGCCTGGAGTCTCGGGGTGGGGGAGACCCAGTACTTC.

The chain is built from TRBV2 and TRBJ1-1, with D unclear. The CDR3 has 14 amino acids. V lost 6 bases and J lost 0, with 11 bases in between. The germline gives CDR1 SNHLY, CDR2 FYNNEI. CDR3 protein: CASSEAPLNTEAFF. The CDR3, as DNA: TGTGCCAGCAGCGAGGCCCCACTGAACACTGAAGCTTTCTTT.

CDR3 DNA sequence: TGTGCCAGCAGCAAGGAGGGAGGCGTTATCGACAATGAGCAGTTCTTC. Protein product: CASSKEGGVIDNEQFF. This chain joins TRBV5-4 and TRBJ2-1, with a tentative D call TRBD2 (6 bases). The CDR3 length is 16 residues. CDR1 and CDR2 from the germline V gene are SGHNT and YYREEE (reference sequence). V lost 4 bases to trimming and J lost 5 bases, with 19 bases between them.

The count of this clone is one. CDR3 coding DNA: TGTGCCAGCAGGCGTTTGGAGACCCAGTACTTC. Its translation is CASRRLETQYF. The chain links TRBV28 to TRBJ2-5; D not certain. CDR1 is MDHEN, CDR2 SYDVKM, per germline. The V gene lost 6 bases and the J gene lost 5 bases, with 7 bases spanning the gap. This CDR3 is 11 amino acids long.

The chain joins TRBV18 to TRBJ1-6; D call uncertain. The length of the CDR3 is 16 residues. Trimming removed 2 bases at V and 5 bases at J, with 13 bases between. Germline CDR1 reads KGHSH; CDR2 reads LQKENI. The CDR3 loop is CASSPNRWGNNSPLHF. The CDR3 DNA is TGTGCCAGCTCACCAAACCGGTGGGGAAATAATTCACCCCTCCACTTT.

V gene TRBV7-9 combines with J gene TRBJ2-2; tentative D call: TRBD1 (5 bases). Looked up from germline, CDR1 is SEHNR and CDR2 is FQNEAQ (reference sequence). The CDR3 covers 14 residues. V was clipped by 2 bases and J by 3 bases, with 7 bases between them. CDR3: CASSLQTDTGELFF. The CDR3 DNA reads TGTGCCAGCAGCTTACAGACAGACACCGGGGAGCTGTTTTTT.

J is TRBJ2-2 and V is TRBV4-3, with D possibly TRBD2 on 5 matching bases. The CDR3 loop spans 15 amino acids. Germline assignment: CDR1 LGHNA and CDR2 YSLEER. V shed 1 base and J shed 3 bases, with 9 bases lying between them. The CDR3 DNA reads as TGCGCCAGCAGCCAAGTGCGAGGGTACACCGGGGAGCTGTTTTTT. This translates into CASSQVRGYTGELFF.

The chain has TRBV6-2 or TRBV6-3 and TRBJ1-2, with D possibly TRBD1 on 5 matching bases. Germline V gene lookup returns CDR1 MNHEY and CDR2 SVGEGT. Trimming left V 6 bases short and J 4 bases short, with 12 bases between. The CDR3 has 13 residues. CDR3 DNA sequence: TGTGCCAGCAGCATAGGGACCGGCTATGGCTACACCTTC. It is translated as CASSIGTGYGYTF.